Each of the 7 T cell receptor beta chains below was sequenced from the same sample in a study of blood T cells in healthy people across ages. A second PCR of 7 to 11 cycles used a sample-barcoded 5' primer and a J-beta primer mix. Each CDR3 protein gets one entry after TCRdb re-called the 5' RACE reads with MiXCR. The table has approximately 800,000 distinct CDR3 sequences, 20% to 30% seen once. This sample also appeared in a second study, on T cells of mothers and their children.

Sequenced: blood. The receptors here all came from a boy under 18 in good health.

This clonotype was found a few times. The V and J genes are TRBV2 and TRBJ2-7, with TRBD2 matching over 9 bases. Germline V gives CDR1 SNHLY, CDR2 FYNNEI. The V gene end was trimmed by 5 bases and the J gene end by 3 bases; junction bases not matched to a gene: 5. The CDR3 covers 14 residues. The CDR3: CASSSTTSGYEQYF. The CDR3 DNA reads TGTGCCAGCAGTTCGACGACTAGCGGCTACGAGCAGTACTTC.

This clonotype has a handful of counts. V usage is TRBV6-1 and J usage is TRBJ2-2; tentatively, D is TRBD1 or TRBD2 (5 bases each). CDR1 is MNHNS and CDR2 is SASEGT in the germline V gene. The CDR3 extends over 13 amino acids. With 4 bases removed from V and 4 bases from J, the gap between germline ends came to 7 bases. CDR3 DNA: TGTGCCAGCAGTGGGGACGTCACCGGGGAGCTGTTTTTT. Its protein product is CASSGDVTGELFF.

This clonotype appeared a few times. The genes are TRBV5-4 and TRBJ2-5; D possibly matches TRBD1 or TRBD2 (5 bases each). The CDR3 is 14 amino acids. The V and J ends lost 3 bases and 4 bases respectively, with 13 bases between them. Germline values: CDR1 SGHNT, CDR2 YYREEE (reference sequence). The CDR3 protein is CASSSNDGGETQYF. As DNA, the CDR3 is TGTGCCAGCAGCTCAAATGATGGGGGAGAGACCCAGTACTTC.

This chain uses TRBV20-1 with TRBJ1-1, with 8 bases that match TRBD1. The V gene end was trimmed by 0 bases and the J gene end by 3 bases; junction bases not matched to a gene: 6. The CDR3 is 15 amino acids. Germline V gene data show CDR1 as DFQATT and CDR2 as SNEGSKA (reference sequence). The CDR3 sequence is CSARDDRGWYTEAFF. The CDR3 DNA is TGCAGTGCTAGAGATGACAGGGGTTGGTACACTGAAGCTTTCTTT.

The chain uses TRBV20-1 and TRBJ1-2; 7 bases are a match to TRBD1. The length of the CDR3 is 12 residues. The ends lost 6 bases at V and 4 bases at J; junction bases unmatched: 5. The germline gives CDR1 DFQATT, CDR2 SNEGSKA (reference sequence). In DNA, the CDR3 is TGCAGTGCCCAGAGGACAGGCTATGGCTACACCTTC. It translates to CSAQRTGYGYTF.

V gene TRBV29-1 combines with J gene TRBJ2-5; TRBD1 matches at 9 bases. The CDR3 extends over 14 amino acids. Germline trimming cut 6 bases from V and 9 bases from J; bases unmatched to any gene: 14. Germline V gene data show CDR1 as SQVTM and CDR2 as ANQGSEA. The CDR3 sequence is CSVYPGQGGEAQYF. Here the CDR3 DNA reads TGCAGCGTGTATCCGGGACAGGGCGGGGAGGCCCAGTACTTC. Filled out from reference TRBV29-1 and TRBJ2-5, the complete variable domain reads SAVISQKPSRDICQRGTSLTIQCQVDSQVTMMFWYRQQPGQSLTLIATANQGSEATYESGFVIDKFPISRPNLTFSTLTVSNMSPEDSSIYLCSVYPGQGGEAQYFGPGTRLLVL.

The chain recombines TRBV28 with TRBJ1-6; 9 bases are a match to TRBD1. This CDR3 region has 13 residues. V shed 4 bases and J 14 bases; nucleotides not matched to a gene: 6. Germline CDR1 and CDR2: MDHEN and SYDVKM. In nucleotides, the CDR3 is TGTGCCAGCAGTTCCCCCGACAGGGGGTCCCTCCACTTT. It encodes CASSSPDRGSLHF.